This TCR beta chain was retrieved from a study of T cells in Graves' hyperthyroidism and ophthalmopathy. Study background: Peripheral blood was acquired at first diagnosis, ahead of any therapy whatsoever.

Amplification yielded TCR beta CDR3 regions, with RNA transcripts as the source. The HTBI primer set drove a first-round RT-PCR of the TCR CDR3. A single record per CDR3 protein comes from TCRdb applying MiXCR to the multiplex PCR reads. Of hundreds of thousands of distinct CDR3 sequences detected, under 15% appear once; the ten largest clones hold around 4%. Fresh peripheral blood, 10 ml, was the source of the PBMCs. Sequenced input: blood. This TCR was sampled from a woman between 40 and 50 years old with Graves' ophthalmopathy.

The DNA for the CDR3 is TGTGCCAGCAGCAAAGACAGGGGGCGTGGGGAGACCCAGTACTTC. This codes for CASSKDRGRGETQYF. This chain connects TRBV2 to TRBJ2-5, with 10 bases matching TRBD1. This CDR3 has 15 residues. Germline V gene sequence: CDR1 SNHLY, CDR2 FYNNEI. V was clipped by 6 bases and J by 5 bases; unmatched bases: 9.